These T cell receptor beta chains were read from a single sample in a study of shared clonotypes between healthy human individuals. Produced via immunoSEQ multiplex PCR; TCRdb's table is partial and in-frame only. The sample has 2 million to 2.5 million clones, about 95% seen once. Sample: naive CD8+ T cells sorted from blood. Receptors were obtained from a man in his late teens or twenties in good health. CDR3s include the opening cysteine and the closing phenylalanine or tryptophan. Fields, in order: J gene, clone size, V gene, D gene, CDR3 protein, CDR3 DNA. A D gene is named only where the DNA matches it firmly. Part of the rows lack a size; the others show once, few, many or a class for expanded clones.

J gene: TRBJ2-7
clone size: NA
V gene: TRBV27
D gene: NA
CDR3 protein: CASSSMETVPYEQYF
CDR3 DNA: TGTGCCAGCAGTTCCATGGAGACGGTTCCCTACGAGCAGTACTTC

J gene: TRBJ2-1
clone size: NA
V gene: TRBV9
D gene: NA
CDR3 protein: CASSPHEEQFF
CDR3 DNA: TGTGCCAGCAGCCCCCATGAGGAGCAGTTCTTC

J gene: TRBJ2-7
clone size: NA
V gene: TRBV27
D gene: NA
CDR3 protein: CASSLIGTDYEQYF
CDR3 DNA: TGTGCCAGCAGTTTGATTGGCACTGACTACGAGCAGTACTTC

J gene: TRBJ2-5
clone size: NA
V gene: TRBV9
D gene: NA
CDR3 protein: CASSVTRQETQYF
CDR3 DNA: TGTGCCAGCAGCGTGACTAGACAAGAGACCCAGTACTTC

J gene: TRBJ1-6
clone size: NA
V gene: TRBV23-1
D gene: TRBD1
CDR3 protein: CASTQTGRSPLHF
CDR3 DNA: TGCGCCAGCACTCAGACAGGGCGTTCACCCCTCCACTTT

J gene: TRBJ2-2
clone size: NA
V gene: TRBV2
D gene: TRBD1
CDR3 protein: CASRDLGQGLTGELFF
CDR3 DNA: TGTGCCAGCAGAGACCTAGGACAGGGTCTCACCGGGGAGCTGTTTTTT

J gene: TRBJ1-1
clone size: NA
V gene: TRBV9
D gene: NA
CDR3 protein: CASSVVSDTEAFF
CDR3 DNA: TGTGCCAGCAGCGTAGTTTCGGACACTGAAGCTTTCTTT

J gene: TRBJ1-4
clone size: NA
V gene: TRBV7-8
D gene: NA
CDR3 protein: CASSLTREGEKLFF
CDR3 DNA: TGTGCCAGCAGCTTAACCCGAGAGGGGGAAAAACTGTTTTTT

J gene: TRBJ1-3
clone size: NA
V gene: TRBV10-2
D gene: TRBD1
CDR3 protein: CASNDRANTIYF
CDR3 DNA: TGCGCCAGCAATGACAGGGCGAACACCATATATTTT

J gene: TRBJ2-3
clone size: NA
V gene: TRBV27
D gene: NA
CDR3 protein: CASSPQGGTDTQYF
CDR3 DNA: TGTGCCAGCAGTCCCCAGGGAGGCACAGATACGCAGTATTTT

J gene: TRBJ1-2
clone size: once
V gene: TRBV6-5
D gene: NA
CDR3 protein: CASSEIQGGGYTF
CDR3 DNA: TGTGCCAGCAGTGAAATACAGGGAGGGGGCTACACCTTC

J gene: TRBJ2-6
clone size: NA
V gene: TRBV30
D gene: NA
CDR3 protein: CACHDTSGANVLTF
CDR3 DNA: TGTGCCTGCCACGACACCTCTGGGGCCAACGTCCTGACTTTC

J gene: TRBJ1-3
clone size: NA
V gene: TRBV28
D gene: TRBD1
CDR3 protein: CASSLPGTVDRGNTIYF
CDR3 DNA: TGTGCCAGCAGTCTACCCGGGACAGTCGACAGAGGAAACACCATATATTTT

J gene: TRBJ1-2
clone size: NA
V gene: TRBV9
D gene: NA
CDR3 protein: CASSALNGYTF
CDR3 DNA: TGTGCCAGCAGCGCCCTTAATGGCTACACCTTC

J gene: TRBJ1-4
clone size: NA
V gene: TRBV27
D gene: TRBD1
CDR3 protein: CASSFEGQGLEKLFF
CDR3 DNA: TGTGCCAGCAGTTTCGAAGGACAGGGGTTAGAAAAACTGTTTTTT

J gene: TRBJ2-5
clone size: NA
V gene: TRBV7-9
D gene: TRBD1
CDR3 protein: CASSHLQGFQETQYF
CDR3 DNA: TGTGCCAGCAGCCACTTACAGGGGTTCCAAGAGACCCAGTACTTC

J gene: TRBJ1-2
clone size: NA
V gene: TRBV27
D gene: TRBD1
CDR3 protein: CASSLNGQAYGYTF
CDR3 DNA: TGTGCCAGCAGTTTAAACGGACAGGCCTATGGCTACACCTTC

J gene: TRBJ2-2
clone size: NA
V gene: TRBV6-1
D gene: NA
CDR3 protein: CASMNINTGELFF
CDR3 DNA: TGTGCCAGCATGAATATTAACACCGGGGAGCTGTTTTTT

J gene: TRBJ2-6
clone size: NA
V gene: TRBV29-1
D gene: NA
CDR3 protein: CSALWTLSGANVLTF
CDR3 DNA: TGCAGCGCCCTATGGACACTCTCTGGGGCCAACGTCCTGACTTTC

J gene: TRBJ2-7
clone size: NA
V gene: TRBV25-1
D gene: NA
CDR3 protein: CASSETGGPGEQYF
CDR3 DNA: TGTGCCAGCAGTGAAACCGGAGGTCCCGGCGAGCAGTACTTC

J gene: TRBJ2-3
clone size: NA
V gene: TRBV18
D gene: NA
CDR3 protein: CASSPPQLVSTDTQYF
CDR3 DNA: TGTGCCAGCTCACCACCACAGCTAGTCAGCACAGATACGCAGTATTTT

J gene: TRBJ2-1
clone size: NA
V gene: TRBV6-1
D gene: TRBD2
CDR3 protein: CASSVLAGASLREQFF
CDR3 DNA: TGTGCCAGCAGTGTGCTAGCGGGAGCATCTTTACGTGAGCAGTTCTTC